The subject of this entry is one T cell receptor (beta chain). What it binds is unknown. This specimen belongs to a study of post-analysis software for immune sequencing data. Study conclusions and caveats: Patients used about 5 TRBV segments, including TRBV5-6, TRBV5-1 and TRBV20-1, more often than controls. When the samples were clustered directly with F measure, those that had been prepared in the same batch showed strong co-clustering.

Carried by the TCR beta cDNA libraries were unique molecular identifiers. MiXCR was run by TCRdb on the PCR reads, yielding one entry per CDR3 protein. In the table there are approximately 630,000 distinct CDR3 sequences, 55% to 60% of which are singletons. V was clipped by 3 bases and J by 6 bases; unmatched bases: 5. The germline V gene has CDR1 ENHRY and CDR2 SYGVKD. The CDR3 consists of 15 residues. The V gene is TRBV10-3, the J gene TRBJ1-4; 9 bases line up with TRBD1. Sequencing was performed on blood. The origin of this receptor is a girl aged 2-15 years with multiple sclerosis. CDR3 DNA sequence: TGTGCCATCAGTGAAGAACAGGGGGCGTATGAAAAACTGTTTTTT. This codes for CAISEEQGAYEKLFF.